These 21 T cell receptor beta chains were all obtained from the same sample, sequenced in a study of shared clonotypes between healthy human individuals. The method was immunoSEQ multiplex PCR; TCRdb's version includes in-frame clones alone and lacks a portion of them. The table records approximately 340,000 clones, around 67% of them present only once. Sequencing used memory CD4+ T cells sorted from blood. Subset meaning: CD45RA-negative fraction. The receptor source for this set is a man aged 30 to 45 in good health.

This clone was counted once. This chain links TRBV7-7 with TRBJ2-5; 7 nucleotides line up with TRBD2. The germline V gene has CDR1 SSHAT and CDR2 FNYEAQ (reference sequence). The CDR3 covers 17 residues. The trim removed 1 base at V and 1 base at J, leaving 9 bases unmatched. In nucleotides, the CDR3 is TGTGCCAGCAGCTTAGGTGGTCTAGCGGCTACCCAAGAGACCCAGTACTTC. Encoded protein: CASSLGGLAATQETQYF.

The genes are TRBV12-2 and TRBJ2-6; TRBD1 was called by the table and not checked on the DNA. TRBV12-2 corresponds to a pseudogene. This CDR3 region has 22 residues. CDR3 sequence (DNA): TGTGCAAGTCGCCATCGCCACCCTACCCGTGGACAGGAGACCTCTGGGGCCAACGTCCTGACTTTC. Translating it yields CASRHRHPTRGQETSGANVLTF.

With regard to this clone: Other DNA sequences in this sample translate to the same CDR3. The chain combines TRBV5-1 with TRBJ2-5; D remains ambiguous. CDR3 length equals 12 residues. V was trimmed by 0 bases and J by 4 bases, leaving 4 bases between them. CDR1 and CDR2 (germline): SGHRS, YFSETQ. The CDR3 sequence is CASSLVGETQYF. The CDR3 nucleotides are TGCGCCAGCAGCTTGGTGGGAGAGACCCAGTACTTC. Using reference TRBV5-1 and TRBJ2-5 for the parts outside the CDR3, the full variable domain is KAGVTQTPRYLIKTRGQQVTLSCSPISGHRSVSWYQQTPGQGLQFLFEYFSETQRNKGNFPGRFSGRQFSNSRSEMNVSTLELGDSALYLCASSLVGETQYFGPGTRLLVL.

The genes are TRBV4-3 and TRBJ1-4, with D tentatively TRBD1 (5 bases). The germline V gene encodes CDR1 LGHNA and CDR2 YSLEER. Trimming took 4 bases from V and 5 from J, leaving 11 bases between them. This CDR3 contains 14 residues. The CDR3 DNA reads TGCGCCAGCAGCCGTACAGGATTAAATGAAAAACTGTTTTTT. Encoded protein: CASSRTGLNEKLFF.

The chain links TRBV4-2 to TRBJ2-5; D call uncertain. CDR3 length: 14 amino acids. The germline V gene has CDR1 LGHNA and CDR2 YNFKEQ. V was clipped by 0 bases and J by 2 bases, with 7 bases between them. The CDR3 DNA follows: TGTGCCAGCAGCCAAGATCGGCTACAAGAGACCCAGTACTTC. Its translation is CASSQDRLQETQYF.

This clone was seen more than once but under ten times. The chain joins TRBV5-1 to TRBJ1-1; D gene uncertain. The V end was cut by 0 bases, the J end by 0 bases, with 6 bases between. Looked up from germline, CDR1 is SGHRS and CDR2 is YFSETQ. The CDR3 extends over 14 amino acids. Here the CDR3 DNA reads TGCGCCAGCAGCTTGGAGGGTGTGAACACTGAAGCTTTCTTT. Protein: CASSLEGVNTEAFF.

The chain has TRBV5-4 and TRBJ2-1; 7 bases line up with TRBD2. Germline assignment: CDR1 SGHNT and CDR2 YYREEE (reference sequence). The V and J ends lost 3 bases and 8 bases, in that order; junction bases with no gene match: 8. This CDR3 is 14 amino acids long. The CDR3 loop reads CASSSGRDLDEQFF. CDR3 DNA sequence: TGTGCCAGCAGCTCGGGGAGGGACCTCGATGAGCAGTTCTTC.

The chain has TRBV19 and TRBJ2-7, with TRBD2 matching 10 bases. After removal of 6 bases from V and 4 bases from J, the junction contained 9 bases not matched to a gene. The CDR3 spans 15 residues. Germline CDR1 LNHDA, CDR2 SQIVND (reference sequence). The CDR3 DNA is TGTGCCAGTAGACCTCCTAGCGGGAGTCGTTACGAGCAGTACTTC. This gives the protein CASRPPSGSRYEQYF.

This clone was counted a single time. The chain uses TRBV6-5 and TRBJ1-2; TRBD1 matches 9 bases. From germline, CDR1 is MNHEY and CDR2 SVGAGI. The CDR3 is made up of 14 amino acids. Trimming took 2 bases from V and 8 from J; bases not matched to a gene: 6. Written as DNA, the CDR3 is TGTGCCAGCAGTTACGGGACAGGGCGTTGGGGCTACACCTTC. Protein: CASSYGTGRWGYTF.

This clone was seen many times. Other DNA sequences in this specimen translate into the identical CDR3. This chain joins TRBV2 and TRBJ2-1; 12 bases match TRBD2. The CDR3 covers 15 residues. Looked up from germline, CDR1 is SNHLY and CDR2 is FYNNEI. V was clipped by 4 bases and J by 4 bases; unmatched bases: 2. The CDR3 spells CASSAGLAGYNEQFF. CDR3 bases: TGTGCCAGCAGTGCCGGACTAGCGGGATACAATGAGCAGTTCTTC.

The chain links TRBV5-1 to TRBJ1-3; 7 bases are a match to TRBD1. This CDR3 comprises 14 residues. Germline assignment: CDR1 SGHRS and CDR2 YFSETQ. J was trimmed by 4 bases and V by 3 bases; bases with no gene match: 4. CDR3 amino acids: CASSYTGDGNTIYF. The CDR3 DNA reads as TGCGCCAGCAGCTACACAGGGGACGGAAACACCATATATTTT.

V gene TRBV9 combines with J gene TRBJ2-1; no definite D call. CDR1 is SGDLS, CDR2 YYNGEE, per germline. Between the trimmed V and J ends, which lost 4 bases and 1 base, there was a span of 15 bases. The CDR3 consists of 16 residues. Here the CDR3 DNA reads TGTGCCAGCAGCCCTCTAGTCGAAGTTTCCTACAATGAGCAGTTCTTC. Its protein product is CASSPLVEVSYNEQFF.

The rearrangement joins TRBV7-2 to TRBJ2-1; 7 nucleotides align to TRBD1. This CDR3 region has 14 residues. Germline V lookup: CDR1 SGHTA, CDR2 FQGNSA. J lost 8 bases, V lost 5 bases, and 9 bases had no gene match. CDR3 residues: CASSPRGPGDEQFF. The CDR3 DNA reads TGTGCCAGCAGCCCGAGGGGGCCGGGCGATGAGCAGTTCTTC.

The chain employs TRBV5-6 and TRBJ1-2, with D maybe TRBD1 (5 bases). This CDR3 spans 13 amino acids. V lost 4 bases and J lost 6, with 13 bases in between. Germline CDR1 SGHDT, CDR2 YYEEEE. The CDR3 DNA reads TGTGCCAGCAGCCCCTCGGGGGAGGATGGCTACACCTTC. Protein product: CASSPSGEDGYTF.

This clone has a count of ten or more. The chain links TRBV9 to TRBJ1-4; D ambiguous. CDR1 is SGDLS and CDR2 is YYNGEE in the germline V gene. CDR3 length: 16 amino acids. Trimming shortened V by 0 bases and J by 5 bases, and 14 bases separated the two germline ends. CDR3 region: CASSVGSSRANEKLFF. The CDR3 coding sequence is TGTGCCAGCAGCGTAGGGAGTTCCAGAGCGAATGAAAAACTGTTTTTT. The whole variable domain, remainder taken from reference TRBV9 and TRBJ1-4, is DSGVTQTPKHLITATGQRVTLRCSPRSGDLSVYWYQQSLDQGLQFLIQYYNGEERAKGNILERFSAQQFPDLHSELNLSSLELGDSALYFCASSVGSSRANEKLFFGSGTQLSVL.

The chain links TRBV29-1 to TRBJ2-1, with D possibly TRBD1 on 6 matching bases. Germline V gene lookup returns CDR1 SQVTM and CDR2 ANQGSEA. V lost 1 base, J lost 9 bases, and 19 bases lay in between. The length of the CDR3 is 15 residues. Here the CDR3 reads CSVEGGDISTGEQFF. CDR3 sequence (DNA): TGCAGCGTTGAAGGTGGGGACATTTCTACGGGTGAGCAGTTCTTC.

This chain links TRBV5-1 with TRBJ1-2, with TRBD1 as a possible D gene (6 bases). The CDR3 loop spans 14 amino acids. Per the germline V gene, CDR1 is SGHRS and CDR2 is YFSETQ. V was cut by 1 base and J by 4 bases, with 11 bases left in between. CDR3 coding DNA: TGCGCCAGCAGCTTGAATGCACAGGGCTATGGCTACACCTTC. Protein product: CASSLNAQGYGYTF.

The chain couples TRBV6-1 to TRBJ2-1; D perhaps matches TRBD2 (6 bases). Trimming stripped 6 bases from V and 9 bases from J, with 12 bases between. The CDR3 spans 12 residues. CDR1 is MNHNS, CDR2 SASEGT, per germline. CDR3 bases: TGTGCCAGCAGGAAGGAGGGGTCTGAGCAGTTCTTC. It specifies CASRKEGSEQFF.

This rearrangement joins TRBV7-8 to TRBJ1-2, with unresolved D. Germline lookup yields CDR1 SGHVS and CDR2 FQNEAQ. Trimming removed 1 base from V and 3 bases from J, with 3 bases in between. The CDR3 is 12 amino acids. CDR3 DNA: TGTGCCAGCAGCTTAGTGGACTATGGCTACACCTTC. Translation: CASSLVDYGYTF.

The CDR3 region has the DNA TGTGCCTGGAGTAGCGGGAGCGCCTACGAGCAGTACTTC. It codes for CAWSSGSAYEQYF. The chain links TRBV30 to TRBJ2-7; 8 positions match TRBD2. Germline values: CDR1 GTSNPN, CDR2 SVGIG (reference sequence). V dropped 2 bases and J dropped 2; count of bases not matched to a gene: 2. The CDR3 sequence is 13 residues long.

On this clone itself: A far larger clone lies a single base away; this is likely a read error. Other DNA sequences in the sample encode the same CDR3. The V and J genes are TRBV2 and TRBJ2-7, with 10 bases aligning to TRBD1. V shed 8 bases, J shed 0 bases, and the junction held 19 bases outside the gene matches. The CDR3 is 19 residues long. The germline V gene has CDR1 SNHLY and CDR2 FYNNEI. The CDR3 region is CASGFRGQGGEGASYEQYF. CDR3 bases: TGTGCCAGCGGCTTTAGAGGACAGGGGGGCGAAGGGGCCTCCTACGAGCAGTACTTC.